Shown below are 25 T cell receptor beta chains from a single sample sequenced in a study of cytomegalovirus exposure and HLA in healthy donors. PCR was performed using 60 Vbeta and 13 Jbeta primers. The protocol was immunoSEQ multiplex PCR, while the TCRdb copy is restricted to in-frame clones and leaves out a portion. The repertoire holds some 140,000 clones, with 74% as singletons. The sequenced sample was PBMCs. The receptors stem from a young man in good health and CMV-seronegative.

V and J are TRBV11-2 and TRBJ1-6; D may be TRBD1 (6 bases). The CDR3 extends over 15 amino acids. Germline-derived CDR1 and CDR2 are SGHAT and FQNNGV. V lost 2 bases to trimming and J lost 7 bases, with 12 bases between them. As DNA, the CDR3 is TGTGCCAGCAGCTTAAGCGGGACATCGAATTCACCCCTCCACTTT. Translated, it gives CASSLSGTSNSPLHF.

This chain links TRBV25-1 with TRBJ1-1; the match to TRBD1 covers 8 bases. J gave up 4 bases and V 2 bases, and 9 bases lay outside the gene matches. Germline CDR1 reads MGHDK; CDR2 reads SYGVNS. CDR3 length: 16 amino acids. Written as DNA, the CDR3 is TGTGCCAGCAGTGAAGCGACAGGGGCATACGGCACTGAAGCTTTCTTT. Encoded protein: CASSEATGAYGTEAFF. The full variable domain, in which reference TRBV25-1 and TRBJ1-1 provide the parts outside the CDR3, is EADIYQTPRYLVIGTGKKITLECSQTMGHDKMYWYQQDPGMELHLIHYSYGVNSTEKGDLSSESTVSRIRTEHFPLTLESARPSHTSQYLCASSEATGAYGTEAFFGQGTRLTVV.

This sequence joins TRBV18 and TRBJ2-5; D is unclear. Germline V CDR1 and CDR2: KGHSH, LQKENI. The CDR3 is made up of 14 amino acids. Between the trimmed V and J ends, which lost 0 bases and 1 base, there was a span of 6 bases. CDR3 in amino acids: CASSPPSSQETQYF. Here the CDR3 DNA reads TGTGCCAGCTCACCACCTTCCAGCCAAGAGACCCAGTACTTC.

The genes are TRBV28 and TRBJ2-6, with 7 bases fitting TRBD1. V dropped 2 bases and J dropped 0; count of bases not matched to a gene: 4. CDR1 MDHEN and CDR2 SYDVKM come from the germline V gene. The CDR3 contains 17 residues. As DNA, the CDR3 is TGTGCCAGCAGTTTAAGGGACAGAATCTCTGGGGCCAACGTCCTGACTTTC. Amino acid sequence: CASSLRDRISGANVLTF.

This chain joins TRBV4-3 and TRBJ1-2; TRBD1 might be the D (5 bases). CDR1 and CDR2 (germline): LGHNA, YSLEER. Trimming cost V 0 bases and J 2 bases, with 7 bases left between them. The CDR3 covers 14 residues. The CDR3 nucleotides read TGCGCCAGCAGCCAAGATTCAGGGAACTATGGCTACACCTTC. This translates into CASSQDSGNYGYTF.

The CDR3 DNA reads as TGCAGCGTTGGGAACAGGGACGGGATGAACACTGAAGCTTTCTTT. It specifies CSVGNRDGMNTEAFF. The J gene is TRBJ1-1, the V gene TRBV29-1; a weak D match, TRBD1 (6 bases). Trimming pared 4 bases from V and 0 bases from J, leaving 15 bases between. This CDR3 contains 15 residues. From germline, CDR1 is SQVTM and CDR2 ANQGSEA.

Only one count was recorded for this clone. The genes are TRBV4-2 and TRBJ2-7, with 11 bases that match TRBD2. From germline, CDR1 is LGHNA and CDR2 YNFKEQ. V was clipped by 1 base and J by 3 bases; unmatched bases: 8. The CDR3 contains 17 residues. The CDR3 DNA follows: TGTGCCAGCAGCCAAGGGGAGGTACTAGCGGGGGTCTACGAGCAGTACTTC. This sequence encodes CASSQGEVLAGVYEQYF.

The V and J genes are TRBV5-1 and TRBJ2-7; 7 nucleotides agree with TRBD1. V was clipped by 4 bases and J by 5 bases; unmatched bases: 6. Looked up from germline, CDR1 is SGHRS and CDR2 is YFSETQ. This CDR3 contains 13 residues. The CDR3: CASSETGYNEQYF. For the CDR3, the DNA is TGCGCCAGCAGCGAGACAGGGTACAACGAGCAGTACTTC.

The count of this clone is one. The V call is TRBV5-4, the J call TRBJ1-1, with D tentatively TRBD1 (6 bases). This CDR3 has 14 amino acids. Trimming removed 4 bases from V and 0 bases from J, with 10 bases in between. The V gene's germline CDR1 is SGHNT and CDR2 YYREEE (reference sequence). Written as DNA, the CDR3 is TGTGCCAGCAGCCAGGACAGCATGAACACTGAAGCTTTCTTT. This sequence encodes CASSQDSMNTEAFF. Full variable domain (rest looked up from reference TRBV5-4 and TRBJ1-1): ETGVTQSPTHLIKTRGQQVTLRCSSQSGHNTVSWYQQALGQGPQFIFQYYREEENGRGNFPPRFSGLQFPNYSSELNVNALELDDSALYLCASSQDSMNTEAFFGQGTRLTVV.

The V and J genes are TRBV6-5 and TRBJ1-5; 7 positions agree with TRBD1. The V gene end was trimmed by 0 bases and the J gene end by 7 bases; junction bases not matched to a gene: 6. This CDR3 is 15 amino acids long. Germline V gene sequence: CDR1 MNHEY, CDR2 SVGAGI. CDR3 DNA: TGTGCCAGCAGTTACTCGATCAGGGGGGACCAGCCCCAGCATTTT. Translation: CASSYSIRGDQPQHF.

This sequence joins TRBV5-4 and TRBJ2-1, with TRBD2 identical over 9 bases. V lost 1 base and J lost 5; bases outside the gene matches: 7. In germline, CDR1 is SGHNT, CDR2 YYREEE (reference sequence). This CDR3 is built from 16 residues. Here the CDR3 DNA reads TGTGCCAGCAGCTTGAAGGGCGGGGGGGTTAACAATGAGCAGTTCTTC. Amino acid sequence: CASSLKGGGVNNEQFF. Full variable domain (missing parts from reference TRBV5-4 and TRBJ2-1): ETGVTQSPTHLIKTRGQQVTLRCSSQSGHNTVSWYQQALGQGPQFIFQYYREEENGRGNFPPRFSGLQFPNYSSELNVNALELDDSALYLCASSLKGGGVNNEQFFGPGTRLTVL.

This chain joins TRBV5-6 and TRBJ1-1; D gene uncertain. V was clipped by 4 bases and J by 4 bases, with 14 bases between them. In germline, CDR1 is SGHDT, CDR2 YYEEEE. This CDR3 spans 14 amino acids. The CDR3 protein is CASSPETGSTEAFF. The CDR3 DNA reads TGTGCCAGCAGCCCGGAAACGGGGAGCACTGAAGCTTTCTTT. Together with reference TRBV5-6 and TRBJ1-1, the CDR3 gives the full variable domain: DAGVTQSPTHLIKTRGQQVTLRCSPKSGHDTVSWYQQALGQGPQFIFQYYEEEERQRGNFPDRFSGHQFPNYSSELNVNALLLGDSALYLCASSPETGSTEAFFGQGTRLTVV.

The chain carries TRBV6-1 and TRBJ2-5; D unclear. Trimming removed 4 bases from V and 5 bases from J, with 5 bases in between. The germline gives CDR1 MNHNS, CDR2 SASEGT. This CDR3 region has 11 residues. CDR3 protein: CASSVSETQYF. The CDR3, as DNA: TGTGCCAGCAGTGTTAGTGAGACCCAGTACTTC.

The genes are TRBV10-1 and TRBJ2-7; 8 bases map to TRBD1. V shed 9 bases, J shed 7 bases, and the junction held 11 bases outside the gene matches. Germline CDR1 reads WNHNN; CDR2 reads SYGVQD (reference sequence). This CDR3 is 13 amino acids long. The CDR3 sequence is CARLGQGQEEQYF. CDR3 nucleotides: TGCGCCAGATTAGGACAGGGACAAGAAGAGCAGTACTTC.

The chain is built from TRBV20-1 and TRBJ1-1; 7 nucleotides match TRBD1. After removal of 7 bases from V and 11 bases from J, the junction contained 10 bases not matched to a gene. Germline V gene data show CDR1 as DFQATT and CDR2 as SNEGSKA (reference sequence). The CDR3 contains 11 residues. CDR3 amino acids: CSVRGQGRAFF. CDR3 DNA sequence: TGCAGTGTGAGGGGGCAGGGACGGGCTTTCTTT.

This clone occurred a few times. V is TRBV10-3 and J is TRBJ1-5; D not certain. Trimming removed 8 bases at V and 3 bases at J, with 17 bases between. This CDR3 spans 15 amino acids. Germline CDR1 reads ENHRY; CDR2 reads SYGVKD. The CDR3 loop reads CAIAGPPSPNQPQHF. CDR3 sequence (DNA): TGTGCCATCGCGGGTCCCCCTTCCCCCAATCAGCCCCAGCATTTT.

The chain uses TRBV7-2 and TRBJ1-5; D gene uncertain. The CDR3 contains 13 residues. Per the germline V gene, CDR1 is SGHTA and CDR2 is FQGNSA. V lost 2 bases and J 4 bases, leaving 6 bases between the germline ends. As DNA, the CDR3 is TGTGCCAGCAGCTTACAACAGAATCAGCCCCAGCATTTT. The encoded protein is CASSLQQNQPQHF.

This clone was observed a handful of times. V is TRBV15 and J is TRBJ2-5; 7 bases agree with TRBD1. This CDR3 has 15 amino acids. V shed 4 bases and J 4 bases; nucleotides not matched to a gene: 9. Germline V CDR1 and CDR2: LNHNV, YYDKDF (reference sequence). CDR3 protein: CATSIPPTGAETQYF. DNA for the CDR3: TGTGCCACCAGCATCCCACCAACAGGGGCAGAGACCCAGTACTTC.

This clone was seen a few times. CDR3 sequence: CASSQVEDSNYEQYF. The CDR3 coding sequence is TGCGCCAGCAGCCAAGTAGAGGACAGTAACTACGAGCAGTACTTC. The gene calls are TRBV4-1 and TRBJ2-7; D may be TRBD1 (6 bases). The germline gives CDR1 MGHRA, CDR2 YSYEKL. V was trimmed by 1 base and J by 3 bases, leaving 13 bases between them. The CDR3 spans 15 residues.

The chain employs TRBV19 and TRBJ1-1; TRBD1 matches 7 bases. Trimming removed 3 bases from V and 1 base from J; junction bases left unmatched: 5. The CDR3 has 15 amino acids. Germline V CDR1 and CDR2: LNHDA, SQIVND (reference sequence). The CDR3 coding sequence is TGTGCCAGTAGTATCTCTGGGACAGAGAACACTGAAGCTTTCTTT. This codes for CASSISGTENTEAFF.

This clone has just a few counts. This chain joins TRBV19 and TRBJ1-2; TRBD1 aligns across 9 bases. From germline, CDR1 is LNHDA and CDR2 SQIVND (reference sequence). This CDR3 is built from 14 residues. Losses at the gene ends were 5 bases for V and 6 bases for J; bases not matched to a gene: 7. CDR3 bases: TGTGCCAGTAGTGGCCGGGACAGGGTACATGGCTACACCTTC. It specifies CASSGRDRVHGYTF.

This clone has only one observation. This sequence joins TRBV9 and TRBJ2-2; 13 positions agree with TRBD2. The germline V gene encodes CDR1 SGDLS and CDR2 YYNGEE. The CDR3 is 17 residues long. J lost 7 bases, V lost 3 bases, and 9 bases had no gene match. The CDR3 here is CASSDQLAGGPGGELFF. The CDR3 bases are TGTGCCAGCAGCGACCAACTAGCGGGGGGGCCGGGCGGGGAGCTGTTTTTT.

This sequence joins TRBV14 and TRBJ1-5; D unresolved. The germline V gene encodes CDR1 SGHDN and CDR2 FVKESK. The CDR3 consists of 15 residues. Trimming pared 1 base from V and 2 bases from J, leaving 9 bases between. CDR3 loop: CASSQGAGRNQPQHF. The CDR3 DNA reads as TGTGCCAGCAGCCAAGGGGCAGGCCGCAATCAGCCCCAGCATTTT.

The J gene is TRBJ2-7, the V gene TRBV7-2, with D tentatively TRBD1 (6 bases). This CDR3 is built from 15 residues. Germline V gene lookup returns CDR1 SGHTA and CDR2 FQGNSA. V lost 5 bases and J 0 bases, leaving 14 bases between the germline ends. The CDR3 protein is CASSVSTGSSYEQYF. The CDR3 nucleotides read TGTGCCAGCAGCGTGAGCACAGGGAGCTCCTACGAGCAGTACTTC.

The V and J genes are TRBV7-6 and TRBJ2-7; 7 bases agree with TRBD1. Trimming at V came to 0 bases and at J to 0 bases, leaving 14 bases not matched to a gene. CDR1 SGHVS and CDR2 FNYEAQ come from the germline V gene. The CDR3 consists of 19 residues. This CDR3 is CASSLAGDRERASSYEQYF. The CDR3 DNA reads TGTGCCAGCAGCTTAGCAGGTGACAGGGAGAGGGCGAGCTCCTACGAGCAGTACTTC.